A selection of T cell receptor beta chains follows, all from one sample in a study of OX40 agonist ivuxolimab in advanced cancers. Sequencing was performed with immunoSEQ multiplex PCR; in TCRdb, only in-frame clones are kept and a portion is missing. The top ten hold around 5.1% of the sample, which has tens of thousands of clones, 88% seen once. The sequencing here drew on CD4+ or CD8+ T cells sorted from blood, taken in a trial of the OX40 agonist ivuxolimab. These receptor sequences come from an adult with an advanced solid tumor such as melanoma, head and neck, liver or kidney cancer. The CDR3 runs from the conserved cysteine through the conserved F or W. The order of the fields is D gene, V gene, clone size, J gene, CDR3 DNA, CDR3 protein. The D gene is left open where the match is weak. Clone size is given for some rows only: seen once, a few or many times, or a class if the clone is expanded.

D gene: NA; V gene: TRBV19; clone size: NA; J gene: TRBJ1-2; CDR3 DNA: TGTGCCAGTAGCCCGGGGCCCCCCGATGGCTACACCTTC; CDR3 protein: CASSPGPPDGYTF
D gene: NA; V gene: TRBV30; clone size: NA; J gene: TRBJ2-2; CDR3 DNA: TGTGCCTCAGGACTATCGTTAGTGTACACCGGGGAGCTGTTTTTT; CDR3 protein: CASGLSLVYTGELFF
D gene: NA; V gene: TRBV15; clone size: NA; J gene: TRBJ1-1; CDR3 DNA: TGTGCCACCAGCACTAGTCGGGGCACTGAAGCTTTCTTT; CDR3 protein: CATSTSRGTEAFF
D gene: TRBD2; V gene: TRBV7-9; clone size: NA; J gene: TRBJ2-6; CDR3 DNA: TGTGCCAGCAGCCCCGGGACTACTGGGGCCAACGTCCTGACTTTC; CDR3 protein: CASSPGTTGANVLTF
D gene: NA; V gene: TRBV4-2; clone size: NA; J gene: TRBJ2-3; CDR3 DNA: TGTGCCAGCAGCCAGTCTGCCGGACGGGGCACAGATACGCAGTATTTT; CDR3 protein: CASSQSAGRGTDTQYF
D gene: NA; V gene: TRBV6-1; clone size: once; J gene: TRBJ1-2; CDR3 DNA: TGTGCCAGCGGAGGGAACTATGGCTACACCTTC; CDR3 protein: CASGGNYGYTF
D gene: NA; V gene: TRBV4-2; clone size: once; J gene: TRBJ2-6; CDR3 DNA: TGTGCCAGCAGCCCCCCAGGAGGGGGAACTGGGGCCAACGTCCTGACTTTC; CDR3 protein: CASSPPGGGTGANVLTF
D gene: NA; V gene: TRBV29-1; clone size: NA; J gene: TRBJ2-7; CDR3 DNA: TGCAGCGTTGTCTCGGAGAGGGCCTACGAGCAGTACTTC; CDR3 protein: CSVVSERAYEQYF
D gene: NA; V gene: TRBV7-5; clone size: NA; J gene: TRBJ1-3; CDR3 DNA: TGTGTCAGAAGCCAGCAGATCCGGGCCTCTCTCGGAAACACCATATATTTT; CDR3 protein: CVRSQQIRASLGNTIYF
D gene: TRBD2; V gene: TRBV11-3; clone size: NA; J gene: TRBJ2-5; CDR3 DNA: TGTGCCAGCAGCCCCGGGGGCGGGGGGGAGACCCAGTACTTC; CDR3 protein: CASSPGGGGETQYF
D gene: NA; V gene: TRBV5-4; clone size: NA; J gene: TRBJ2-3; CDR3 DNA: TGTGCCAGCAGCTTGGCCGGCGGGGGCCCCACAGATACGCAGTATTTT; CDR3 protein: CASSLAGGGPTDTQYF
D gene: NA; V gene: TRBV7-2; clone size: NA; J gene: TRBJ1-1; CDR3 DNA: TGTGCCAGCAGCTACTTTACAACGGGCACTGAAGCTTTCTTT; CDR3 protein: CASSYFTTGTEAFF
D gene: TRBD1; V gene: TRBV9; clone size: NA; J gene: TRBJ1-2; CDR3 DNA: TGTGCCAGCAGCATCCAGACAGGGGGATATGGCTACACCTTC; CDR3 protein: CASSIQTGGYGYTF
D gene: TRBD2; V gene: TRBV27; clone size: NA; J gene: TRBJ2-7; CDR3 DNA: TGTGCCAGCAGTCTGACTAGCGGCTCCTACGAGCAGTACTTC; CDR3 protein: CASSLTSGSYEQYF
D gene: NA; V gene: TRBV28; clone size: NA; J gene: TRBJ2-7; CDR3 DNA: TGTGCCAGCAGTTTATCCAGGGAACCGTACGAGCAGTACTTC; CDR3 protein: CASSLSREPYEQYF
D gene: TRBD1; V gene: TRBV7-2; clone size: NA; J gene: TRBJ1-4; CDR3 DNA: TGTGCCAGCAGCATCGCCGGGACAGGGGTTGAAAAACTGTTTTTT; CDR3 protein: CASSIAGTGVEKLFF
D gene: NA; V gene: TRBV6-4; clone size: NA; J gene: TRBJ2-1; CDR3 DNA: TGTGCCAGCAGTCGGGAACAGTACAATGAGCAGTTCTTC; CDR3 protein: CASSREQYNEQFF
D gene: NA; V gene: TRBV11-3; clone size: NA; J gene: TRBJ2-3; CDR3 DNA: TGTGCCAGCAGCGCTCACGGTACGGTAACAGATACGCAGTATTTT; CDR3 protein: CASSAHGTVTDTQYF
D gene: NA; V gene: TRBV7-2; clone size: NA; J gene: TRBJ2-3; CDR3 DNA: TGTGCCAGCAGCTTAGGATCCGCGGAGCGCACAGATACGCAGTATTTT; CDR3 protein: CASSLGSAERTDTQYF
D gene: NA; V gene: TRBV18; clone size: NA; J gene: TRBJ1-5; CDR3 DNA: TGTGCCAGCTCACCAATTGAAGTGAAGGGGAGCAATCAGCCCCAGCATTTT; CDR3 protein: CASSPIEVKGSNQPQHF
D gene: NA; V gene: TRBV4-3; clone size: NA; J gene: TRBJ1-2; CDR3 DNA: TGCGCCAGCAGCCAAGACCGCAGAGCCGGGGGCTACACCTTC; CDR3 protein: CASSQDRRAGGYTF
D gene: NA; V gene: TRBV11-2; clone size: NA; J gene: TRBJ1-5; CDR3 DNA: TGTGCCAGCAGCTTAGTGGACAAAAAGGCGCGGGGCGACAATCAGCCCCAGCATTTT; CDR3 protein: CASSLVDKKARGDNQPQHF
D gene: NA; V gene: TRBV10-3; clone size: NA; J gene: TRBJ1-2; CDR3 DNA: TGTGCCATCAGTGAGCTCAACACCTCTGGGGGCTACACCTTC; CDR3 protein: CAISELNTSGGYTF
D gene: NA; V gene: TRBV19; clone size: NA; J gene: TRBJ1-2; CDR3 DNA: TGTGCCAGTAGTATAAGAGGGTACTATGGCTACACCTTC; CDR3 protein: CASSIRGYYGYTF
D gene: TRBD1; V gene: TRBV7-2; clone size: once; J gene: TRBJ2-7; CDR3 DNA: TGTGCCAGCAGCCAGGCGACAGGGGGCTACGAGCAGTACTTC; CDR3 protein: CASSQATGGYEQYF
D gene: NA; V gene: TRBV14; clone size: NA; J gene: TRBJ1-1; CDR3 DNA: TGTGCCAGCAGCCCGGGACTCCCGGCCCCCTTGAACACTGAAGCTTTCTTT; CDR3 protein: CASSPGLPAPLNTEAFF
D gene: TRBD1; V gene: TRBV19; clone size: NA; J gene: TRBJ1-4; CDR3 DNA: TGTGCCAGTAGGGACAGGGCTGAAAAACTGTTTTTT; CDR3 protein: CASRDRAEKLFF
D gene: TRBD1; V gene: TRBV28; clone size: few; J gene: TRBJ1-4; CDR3 DNA: TGTGCCAGCAGGACAGGGGGAGACCCCAGCGAAAAACTGTTTTTT; CDR3 protein: CASRTGGDPSEKLFF
D gene: NA; V gene: TRBV13; clone size: NA; J gene: TRBJ1-6; CDR3 DNA: TGTGCCAGCAGCCACCGGGACACCAATTCACCCCTCCACTTT; CDR3 protein: CASSHRDTNSPLHF
D gene: NA; V gene: TRBV7-2; clone size: NA; J gene: TRBJ2-3; CDR3 DNA: TGTGCCAGCAGCCTGGAGGCTAGCAGGGTCACAGATACGCAGTATTTT; CDR3 protein: CASSLEASRVTDTQYF
D gene: NA; V gene: TRBV7-3; clone size: NA; J gene: TRBJ1-5; CDR3 DNA: TGTGCCAGCAGCAATCAGGGTGTTGGTCAGCCCCAGCATTTT; CDR3 protein: CASSNQGVGQPQHF
D gene: TRBD1; V gene: TRBV7-9; clone size: NA; J gene: TRBJ1-2; CDR3 DNA: TGTGCCAGCAGCTTCCAGGGGGCAGGTGGCTACACCTTC; CDR3 protein: CASSFQGAGGYTF
D gene: NA; V gene: TRBV9; clone size: NA; J gene: TRBJ2-1; CDR3 DNA: TGTGCCAGCAGCGTAGCTACAGGAGGGGGCTCCTACAATGAGCAGTTCTTC; CDR3 protein: CASSVATGGGSYNEQFF
D gene: NA; V gene: TRBV5-1; clone size: NA; J gene: TRBJ2-1; CDR3 DNA: TGCGCCAGCAGCGCCTTAGAGAAATCCTACAATGAGCAGTTCTTC; CDR3 protein: CASSALEKSYNEQFF
D gene: NA; V gene: TRBV11-2; clone size: NA; J gene: TRBJ1-6; CDR3 DNA: TGTGCCAGCAGCTCCAGGGAGGGTAATTCACCCCTCCACTTT; CDR3 protein: CASSSREGNSPLHF
D gene: NA; V gene: TRBV5-1; clone size: once; J gene: TRBJ1-1; CDR3 DNA: TGCGCCAGCAGCTTAGACACCCCGGGGTTGACTGAAGCTTTCTTT; CDR3 protein: CASSLDTPGLTEAFF
D gene: TRBD2; V gene: TRBV7-9; clone size: NA; J gene: TRBJ2-2; CDR3 DNA: TGTGCCAGCAGCTATGGGAGCGGGGGGCCGTCCGGGGAGCTGTTTTTT; CDR3 protein: CASSYGSGGPSGELFF
D gene: NA; V gene: TRBV7-3; clone size: NA; J gene: TRBJ1-1; CDR3 DNA: TGTGCCAGCAGCTTCTGGCAGGGAGGTAACACTGAAGCTTTCTTT; CDR3 protein: CASSFWQGGNTEAFF
D gene: NA; V gene: TRBV19; clone size: NA; J gene: TRBJ2-2; CDR3 DNA: TGTGCCAGTAGTATTCGGGGAAGTAACACCGGGGAGCTGTTTTTT; CDR3 protein: CASSIRGSNTGELFF
D gene: TRBD2; V gene: TRBV11-2; clone size: NA; J gene: TRBJ2-1; CDR3 DNA: TGTGCCAGCAGCTCGGGGACTAATGGGAATGGATACAATGAGCAGTTCTTC; CDR3 protein: CASSSGTNGNGYNEQFF
D gene: NA; V gene: TRBV5-1; clone size: NA; J gene: TRBJ1-1; CDR3 DNA: TGCGCCAGCAGCTTGGCTGGGAACACTGAAGCTTTCTTT; CDR3 protein: CASSLAGNTEAFF
D gene: NA; V gene: TRBV7-9; clone size: NA; J gene: TRBJ2-3; CDR3 DNA: TGTGCCAGCAGCAAAAGCACAGATACGCAGTATTTT; CDR3 protein: CASSKSTDTQYF
D gene: TRBD2; V gene: TRBV4-2; clone size: NA; J gene: TRBJ2-3; CDR3 DNA: TGTGCCAGCAGCCAAGAGGTAGCGGGGGCCCGGGATACGCAGTATTTT; CDR3 protein: CASSQEVAGARDTQYF